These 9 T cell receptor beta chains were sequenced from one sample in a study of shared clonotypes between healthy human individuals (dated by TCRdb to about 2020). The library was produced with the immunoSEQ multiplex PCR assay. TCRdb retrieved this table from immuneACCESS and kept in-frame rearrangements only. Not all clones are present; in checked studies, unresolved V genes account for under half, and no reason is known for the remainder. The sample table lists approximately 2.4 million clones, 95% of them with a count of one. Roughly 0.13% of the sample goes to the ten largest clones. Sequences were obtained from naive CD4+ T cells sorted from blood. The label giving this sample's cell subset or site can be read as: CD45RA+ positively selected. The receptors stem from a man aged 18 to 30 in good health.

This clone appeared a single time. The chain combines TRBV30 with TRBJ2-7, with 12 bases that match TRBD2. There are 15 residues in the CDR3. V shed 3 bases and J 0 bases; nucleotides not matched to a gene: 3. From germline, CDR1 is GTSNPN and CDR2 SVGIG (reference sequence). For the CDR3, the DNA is TGTGCCTGGAGGTCGGGACTAGCGGGCTCCTACGAGCAGTACTTC. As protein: CAWRSGLAGSYEQYF.

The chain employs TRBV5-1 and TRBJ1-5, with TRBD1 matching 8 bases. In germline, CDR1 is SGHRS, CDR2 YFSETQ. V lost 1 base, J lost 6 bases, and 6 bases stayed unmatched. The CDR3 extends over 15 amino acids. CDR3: CASSLTGGRSQPQHF. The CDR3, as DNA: TGCGCCAGCAGCTTGACAGGGGGGAGGAGTCAGCCCCAGCATTTT.

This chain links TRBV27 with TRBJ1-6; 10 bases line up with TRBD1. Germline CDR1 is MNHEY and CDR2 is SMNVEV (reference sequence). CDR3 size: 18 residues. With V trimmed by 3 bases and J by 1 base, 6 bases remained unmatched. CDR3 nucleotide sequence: TGTGCCAGCAGTTTCGAACCGGGACAGGGGTCCTATAATTCACCCCTCCACTTT. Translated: CASSFEPGQGSYNSPLHF.

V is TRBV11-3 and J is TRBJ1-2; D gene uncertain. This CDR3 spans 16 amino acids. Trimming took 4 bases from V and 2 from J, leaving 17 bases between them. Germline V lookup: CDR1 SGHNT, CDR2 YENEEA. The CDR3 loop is CASSSAWVGGNYGYTF. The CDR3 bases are TGTGCCAGCAGCTCCGCCTGGGTGGGAGGGAACTATGGCTACACCTTC.

The CDR3 region is CASSPQTATNEKLFF. CDR3 DNA: TGTGCCAGCAGCCCGCAGACAGCAACTAATGAAAAACTGTTTTTT. This rearrangement joins TRBV11-2 to TRBJ1-4; possible D gene TRBD1, 5 bases. V was shortened by 5 bases and J by 0 bases, with 10 bases between the two germline ends. Germline assignment: CDR1 SGHAT and CDR2 FQNNGV. This CDR3 spans 15 amino acids. The complete variable domain, with remaining parts taken from reference TRBV11-2 and TRBJ1-4, reads EAGVAQSPRYKIIEKRQSVAFWCNPISGHATLYWYQQILGQGPKLLIQFQNNGVVDDSQLPKDRFSAERLKGVDSTLKIQPAKLEDSAVYLCASSPQTATNEKLFFGSGTQLSVL.

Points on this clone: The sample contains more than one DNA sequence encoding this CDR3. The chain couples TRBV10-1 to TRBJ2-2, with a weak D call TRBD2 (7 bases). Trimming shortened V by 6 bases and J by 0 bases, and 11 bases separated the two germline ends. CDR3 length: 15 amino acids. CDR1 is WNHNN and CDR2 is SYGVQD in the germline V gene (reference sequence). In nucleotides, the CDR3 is TGCGCCAGCAGCGAAGGGGGGGCGAACACCGGGGAGCTGTTTTTT. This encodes CASSEGGANTGELFF.

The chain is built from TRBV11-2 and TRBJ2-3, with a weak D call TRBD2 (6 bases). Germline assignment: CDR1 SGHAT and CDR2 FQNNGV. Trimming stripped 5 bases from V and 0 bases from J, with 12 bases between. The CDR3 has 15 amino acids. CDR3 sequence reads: CASSPNRGSTDTQYF. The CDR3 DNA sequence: TGTGCCAGCAGCCCGAATCGGGGGAGCACAGATACGCAGTATTTT.

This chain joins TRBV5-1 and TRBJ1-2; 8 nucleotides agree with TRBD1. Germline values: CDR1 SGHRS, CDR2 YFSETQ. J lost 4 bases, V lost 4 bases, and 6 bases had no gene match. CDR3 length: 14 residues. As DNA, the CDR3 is TGCGCCAGCAGCGTGGACAGGGAGGGCTATGGCTACACCTTC. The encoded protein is CASSVDREGYGYTF. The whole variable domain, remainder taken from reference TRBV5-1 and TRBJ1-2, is KAGVTQTPRYLIKTRGQQVTLSCSPISGHRSVSWYQQTPGQGLQFLFEYFSETQRNKGNFPGRFSGRQFSNSRSEMNVSTLELGDSALYLCASSVDREGYGYTFGSGTRLTVV.

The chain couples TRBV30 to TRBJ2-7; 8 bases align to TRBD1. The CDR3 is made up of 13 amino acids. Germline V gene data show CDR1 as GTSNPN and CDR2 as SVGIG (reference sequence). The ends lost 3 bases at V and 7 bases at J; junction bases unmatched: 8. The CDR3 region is CAWSARGLREQYF. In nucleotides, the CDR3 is TGTGCCTGGAGCGCCAGGGGGCTTCGGGAGCAGTACTTC.